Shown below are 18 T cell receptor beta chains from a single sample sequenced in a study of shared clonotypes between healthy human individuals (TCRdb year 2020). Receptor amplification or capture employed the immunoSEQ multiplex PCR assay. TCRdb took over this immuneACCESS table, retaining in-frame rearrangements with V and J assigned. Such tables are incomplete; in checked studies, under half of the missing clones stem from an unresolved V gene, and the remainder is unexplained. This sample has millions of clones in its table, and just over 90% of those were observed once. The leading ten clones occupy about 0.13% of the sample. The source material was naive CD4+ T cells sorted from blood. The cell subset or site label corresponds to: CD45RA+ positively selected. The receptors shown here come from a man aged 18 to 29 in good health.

CDR3 bases: TGTGCCAGCAGTTATGGGCGGGAGTTTACTAATGAGCAGTTCTTC. Protein sequence: CASSYGREFTNEQFF. V gene TRBV6-6 combines with J gene TRBJ2-1; 7 bases are a match to TRBD2. V was pared by 3 bases and J by 7 bases, with 9 bases of the junction left unmatched. This CDR3 has 15 residues. CDR1 and CDR2 (germline): MNHNY, SVGAGI (reference sequence).

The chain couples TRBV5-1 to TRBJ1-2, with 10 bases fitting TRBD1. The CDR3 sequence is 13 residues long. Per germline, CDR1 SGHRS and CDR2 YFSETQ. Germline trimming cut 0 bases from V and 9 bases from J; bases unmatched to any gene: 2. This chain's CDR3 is CASSLGDRGSYTF. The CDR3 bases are TGCGCCAGCAGCTTGGGGGACAGGGGTAGCTACACCTTC.

The CDR3 DNA reads TGTGCCAGCAGTTTTTCAGGGGGTAGGAACACCATATATTTT. Protein sequence: CASSFSGGRNTIYF. The chain is built from TRBV28 and TRBJ1-3; 7 bases align to TRBD1. CDR3 size: 14 residues. Germline V gives CDR1 MDHEN, CDR2 SYDVKM. J lost 7 bases, V lost 3 bases, and 6 bases had no gene match.

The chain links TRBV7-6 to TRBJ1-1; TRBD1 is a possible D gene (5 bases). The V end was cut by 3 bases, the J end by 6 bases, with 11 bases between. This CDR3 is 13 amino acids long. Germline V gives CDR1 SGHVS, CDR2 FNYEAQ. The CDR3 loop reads CASSLGGMAEAFF. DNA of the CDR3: TGTGCCAGCAGCTTGGGGGGTATGGCTGAAGCTTTCTTT.

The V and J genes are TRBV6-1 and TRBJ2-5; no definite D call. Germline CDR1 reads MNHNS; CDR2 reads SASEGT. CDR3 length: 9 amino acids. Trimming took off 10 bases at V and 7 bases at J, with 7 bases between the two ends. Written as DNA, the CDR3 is TGTGCCACGGGCGGGACCCAGTACTTC. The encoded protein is CATGGTQYF.

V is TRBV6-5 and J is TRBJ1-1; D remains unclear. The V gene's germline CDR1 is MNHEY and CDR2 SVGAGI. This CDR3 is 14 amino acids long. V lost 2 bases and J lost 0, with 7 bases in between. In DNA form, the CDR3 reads TGTGCCAGCAGTTACGTGGGGATGAACACTGAAGCTTTCTTT. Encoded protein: CASSYVGMNTEAFF.

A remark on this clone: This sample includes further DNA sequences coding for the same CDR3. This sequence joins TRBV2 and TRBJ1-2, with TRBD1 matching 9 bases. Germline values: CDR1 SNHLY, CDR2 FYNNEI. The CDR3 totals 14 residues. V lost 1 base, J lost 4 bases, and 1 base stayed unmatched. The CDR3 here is CASSEDRGPYGYTF. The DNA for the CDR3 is TGTGCCAGCAGTGAAGACAGGGGGCCCTATGGCTACACCTTC.

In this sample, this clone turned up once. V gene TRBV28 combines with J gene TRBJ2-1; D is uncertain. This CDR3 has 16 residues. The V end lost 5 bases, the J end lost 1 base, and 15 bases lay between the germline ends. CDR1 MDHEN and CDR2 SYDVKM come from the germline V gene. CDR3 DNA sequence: TGTGCCAGCAGTGAACCGGGCGCCGGGTCCTACAATGAGCAGTTCTTC. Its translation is CASSEPGAGSYNEQFF.

The CDR3 DNA reads as TGTGCCAGCAGCTCCCGGACAGGTGAAGCTTTCTTT. Its translation: CASSSRTGEAFF. The rearrangement uses TRBV7-8 and TRBJ1-1; TRBD1 aligns across 7 bases. J was trimmed by 7 bases and V by 4 bases; bases with no gene match: 3. The CDR3 is 12 amino acids. Germline-derived CDR1 and CDR2 are SGHVS and FQNEAQ.

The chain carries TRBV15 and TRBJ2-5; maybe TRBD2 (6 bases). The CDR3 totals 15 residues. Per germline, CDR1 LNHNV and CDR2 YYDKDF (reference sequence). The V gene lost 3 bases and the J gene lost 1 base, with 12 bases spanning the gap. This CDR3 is CATSRQYGGQETQYF. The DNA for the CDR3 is TGTGCCACCAGCAGGCAATACGGGGGCCAAGAGACCCAGTACTTC.

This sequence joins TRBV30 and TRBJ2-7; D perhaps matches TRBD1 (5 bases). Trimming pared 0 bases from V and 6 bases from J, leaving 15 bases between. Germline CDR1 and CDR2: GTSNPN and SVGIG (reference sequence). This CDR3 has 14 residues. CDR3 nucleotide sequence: TGTGCCTGGAGTGTGGGCCTGTTGGGGCTCGAGCAGTACTTC. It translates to CAWSVGLLGLEQYF.

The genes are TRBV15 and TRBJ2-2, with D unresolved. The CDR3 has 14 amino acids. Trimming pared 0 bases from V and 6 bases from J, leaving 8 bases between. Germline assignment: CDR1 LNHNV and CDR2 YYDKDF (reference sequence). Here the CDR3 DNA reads TGTGCCACCAGCAGAGATCAACCCTCCGGGGAGCTGTTTTTT. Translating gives CATSRDQPSGELFF.

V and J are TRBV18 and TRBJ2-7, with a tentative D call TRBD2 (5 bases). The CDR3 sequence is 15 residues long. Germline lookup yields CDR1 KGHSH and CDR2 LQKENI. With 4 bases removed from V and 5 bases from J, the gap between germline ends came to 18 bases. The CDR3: CASSHLGQSGNEQYF. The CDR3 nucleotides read TGTGCCAGCTCACACCTCGGGCAGTCGGGGAACGAGCAGTACTTC.

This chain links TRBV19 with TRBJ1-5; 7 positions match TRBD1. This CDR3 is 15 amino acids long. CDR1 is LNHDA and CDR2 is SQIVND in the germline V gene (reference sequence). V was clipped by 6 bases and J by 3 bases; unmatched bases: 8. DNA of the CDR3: TGTGCCAGTAGGAACCTCGACAGGGACAATCAGCCCCAGCATTTT. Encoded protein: CASRNLDRDNQPQHF.

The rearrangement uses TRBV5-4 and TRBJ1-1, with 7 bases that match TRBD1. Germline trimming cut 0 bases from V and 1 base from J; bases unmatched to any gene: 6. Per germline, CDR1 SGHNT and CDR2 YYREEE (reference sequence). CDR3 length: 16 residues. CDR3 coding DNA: TGTGCCAGCAGCTTGGAGGGACAGCGTAAGAACACTGAAGCTTTCTTT. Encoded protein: CASSLEGQRKNTEAFF.

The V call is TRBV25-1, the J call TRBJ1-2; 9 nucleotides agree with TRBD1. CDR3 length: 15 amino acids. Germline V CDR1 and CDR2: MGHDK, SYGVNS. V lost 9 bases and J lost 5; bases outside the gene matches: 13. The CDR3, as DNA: TGTGCCAGTACTACAGGGGGCGCGGAGAGGTATGGCTACACCTTC. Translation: CASTTGGAERYGYTF.

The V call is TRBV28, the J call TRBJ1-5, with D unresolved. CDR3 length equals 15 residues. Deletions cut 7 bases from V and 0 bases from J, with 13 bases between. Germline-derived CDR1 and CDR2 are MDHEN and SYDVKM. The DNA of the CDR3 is TGTGCCAGCACCCTGGAAGGTTTTAGCAATCAGCCCCAGCATTTT. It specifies CASTLEGFSNQPQHF. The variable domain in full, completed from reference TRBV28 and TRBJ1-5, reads DVKVTQSSRYLVKRTGEKVFLECVQDMDHENMFWYRQDPGLGLRLIYFSYDVKMKEKGDIPEGYSVSREKKERFSLILESASTNQTSMYLCASTLEGFSNQPQHFGDGTRLSIL.

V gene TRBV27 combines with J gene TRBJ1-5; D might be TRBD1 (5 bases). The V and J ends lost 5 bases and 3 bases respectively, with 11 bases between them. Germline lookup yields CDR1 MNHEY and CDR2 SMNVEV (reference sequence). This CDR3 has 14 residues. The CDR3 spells CASSVTATNQPQHF. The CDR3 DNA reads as TGTGCCAGCAGTGTGACAGCGACCAATCAGCCCCAGCATTTT.